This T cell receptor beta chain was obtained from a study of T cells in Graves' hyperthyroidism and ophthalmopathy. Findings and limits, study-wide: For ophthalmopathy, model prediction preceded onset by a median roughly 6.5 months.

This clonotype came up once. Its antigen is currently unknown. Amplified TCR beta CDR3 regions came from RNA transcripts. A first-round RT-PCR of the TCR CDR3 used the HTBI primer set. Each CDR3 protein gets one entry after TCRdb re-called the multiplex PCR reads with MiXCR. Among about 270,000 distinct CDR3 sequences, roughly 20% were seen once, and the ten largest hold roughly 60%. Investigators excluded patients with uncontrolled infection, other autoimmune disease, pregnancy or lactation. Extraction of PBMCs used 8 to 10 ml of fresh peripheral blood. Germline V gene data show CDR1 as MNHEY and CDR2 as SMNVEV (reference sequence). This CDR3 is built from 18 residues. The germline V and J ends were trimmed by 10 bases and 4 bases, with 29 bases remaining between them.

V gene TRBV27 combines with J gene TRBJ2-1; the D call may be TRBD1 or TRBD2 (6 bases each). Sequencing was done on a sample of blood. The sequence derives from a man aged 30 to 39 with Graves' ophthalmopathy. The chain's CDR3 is CATSRRSVGGGKYNEQFF. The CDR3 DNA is TGTGCCACCTCACGCCGAAGTGTTGGGGGCGGGAAGTACAATGAGCAGTTCTTC.